This is a list of T cell receptor beta chains from one sample in a study of blood T cell repertoires in COVID-19. Measured with immunoSEQ multiplex PCR; TCRdb has only the in-frame clones, and not every one. The sample yields 85,000 to 130,000 clones, more than 90% seen once. The sequenced sample consisted of peripheral blood. These receptors were obtained from a man between 65 and 85 years old with acute or convalescent COVID-19. CDR3s include the opening cysteine and the closing phenylalanine or tryptophan. The D gene is left open where the match is weak. The listing skips clone size in some rows; elsewhere it reads once, few, many or a size class.

>.|TRBV27|TRBJ1-1|TRBD1
CASSLLPTGGGEAFF
TGTGCCAGCAGTTTATTACCCACAGGGGGGGGTGAAGCTTTCTTT
>.|TRBV6-5|TRBJ1-1|.
CASSYWGETEAFF
TGTGCCAGCAGTTACTGGGGCGAGACTGAAGCTTTCTTT
>.|TRBV28|TRBJ2-7|TRBD2
CASSFSGGPTYEQYF
TGTGCCAGCAGTTTCTCGGGAGGGCCCACCTACGAGCAGTACTTC
>.|TRBV18|TRBJ2-4|TRBD2
CASSSPGLPLAKNIQYF
TGTGCCAGCTCATCGCCGGGACTACCGCTAGCCAAAAACATTCAGTACTTC
>.|TRBV7-9|TRBJ2-7|TRBD1
CASSYRDRTYEQYF
TGTGCCAGCAGCTACCGGGACAGGACCTACGAGCAGTACTTC
>once|TRBV6-5|TRBJ2-2|.
CASSYSSFRVTGELFF
TGTGCCAGCAGTTACTCGAGCTTCAGGGTCACCGGGGAGCTGTTTTTT
>.|TRBV5-8|TRBJ1-5|.
CASSPGHNQPQHF
TGTGCCAGCAGCCCGGGACATAATCAGCCCCAGCATTTT
>.|TRBV2|TRBJ1-6|.
CASSGRGGNSPLHF
TGTGCCAGCAGTGGAAGGGGGGGAAATTCACCCCTCCACTTT
>.|TRBV5-1|TRBJ1-6|.
CASSGSGSPLHF
TGCGCCTCCTCGGGTAGCGGTTCACCCCTCCACTTT
>.|TRBV30|TRBJ1-4|TRBD1
CAWRVYPGQSAIF
TGTGCCTGGAGGGTATACCCGGGACAGTCGGCTATTTTT
>.|TRBV2|TRBJ2-5|.
CASSDAGTQYF
TGTGCCAGCAGTGATGCGGGGACCCAGTACTTC
>.|TRBV12-5|TRBJ2-7|TRBD1
CASGLHRGLLPGEQYF
TGTGCTAGTGGTTTACACAGGGGTCTCCTACCTGGCGAGCAGTACTTC
>.|TRBV6-6|TRBJ1-2|.
CASREGGQYGYTF
TGTGCCAGCAGAGAGGGCGGACAGTATGGCTACACCTTC
>.|TRBV5-6|TRBJ2-7|TRBD2
CASSLASGGAMYEQYF
TGTGCCAGCAGCTTGGCAAGCGGGGGGGCAATGTACGAGCAGTACTTC
>.|TRBV5-8|TRBJ2-1|TRBD2
CASSRIGLAAQFF
TGTGCCAGCAGCCGAATAGGACTAGCGGCGCAGTTCTTC
>.|TRBV15|TRBJ1-6|.
CATSSGDEIRLSPLHF
TGTGCCACCAGCAGCGGGGATGAGATCCGGTTATCACCCCTCCACTTT
>.|TRBV11-2|TRBJ2-2|.
CASSFGDTRGELFF
TGTGCCAGCAGCTTCGGGGACACCCGAGGGGAGCTGTTTTTT
>once|TRBV15|TRBJ2-3|TRBD1
CATSRRDRGLRQDTQYF
TGTGCCACCAGCAGACGGGACAGGGGGCTAAGACAGGATACGCAGTATTTT
>.|TRBV9|TRBJ2-3|TRBD2
CASSVGTSGNTDTQYF
TGTGCCAGCAGCGTAGGGACTAGCGGCAACACAGATACGCAGTATTTT
>.|TRBV6-1|TRBJ1-6|TRBD1
CASSGQGARNNSPLHF
TGTGCCAGCAGTGGACAGGGGGCGCGTAATAATTCACCCCTCCACTTT
>.|TRBV30|TRBJ1-4|.
CAWNRVEEKLFF
TGTGCCTGGAACAGGGTCGAGGAAAAACTGTTTTTT
>once|TRBV5-1|TRBJ2-7|.
CASSLATPTYEQYF
TGCGCCAGCAGCCTCGCTACCCCAACCTACGAGCAGTACTTC
>once|TRBV19|TRBJ1-2|.
CASSMFGGDYGYTF
TGTGCCAGTAGTATGTTTGGGGGGGACTATGGCTACACCTTC
>.|TRBV5-1|TRBJ2-3|TRBD2
CASSPHTGLAGTDTQYF
TGCGCCAGCAGCCCGCACACGGGACTAGCGGGGACAGATACGCAGTATTTT
>.|TRBV28|TRBJ1-4|.
CASRLQGNEKLFF
TGTGCCAGCAGACTACAGGGAAATGAAAAACTGTTTTTT
>.|TRBV28|TRBJ2-2|.
CASSLGGAGGELFF
TGTGCCAGCAGTTTAGGGGGCGCCGGCGGGGAGCTGTTTTTT
>.|TRBV19|TRBJ2-1|TRBD2
CASRPLAGGAYNEQFF
TGTGCCAGTAGGCCCCTAGCGGGAGGAGCCTACAATGAGCAGTTCTTC
>.|TRBV5-5|TRBJ1-1|.
CASSLGQRTEAFF
TGTGCCAGCAGCTTGGGACAGAGGACTGAAGCTTTCTTT
>once|TRBV5-3|TRBJ1-5|.
CARSFGRMTGSNQPQHF
TGTGCCAGAAGCTTCGGGAGGATGACTGGGAGCAATCAGCCCCAGCATTTT
>.|TRBV7-8|TRBJ2-7|.
CASSLARSRNEQYF
TGTGCCAGCAGCTTAGCCAGGTCAAGGAACGAGCAGTACTTC
>many|TRBV5-1|TRBJ2-1|.
CASKDSYNEQFF
TGCGCCAGCAAGGACAGCTACAATGAGCAGTTCTTC
>.|TRBV5-8|TRBJ2-7|TRBD1
CASTWTGKGPEQYF
TGTGCCAGCACCTGGACAGGGAAGGGGCCCGAGCAGTACTTC
>once|TRBV4-3|TRBJ2-7|.
CASSQDPGQSLEQYF
TGCGCCAGCAGCCAAGACCCCGGACAGTCCCTCGAGCAGTACTTC
>.|TRBV7-9|TRBJ1-4|.
CASSFPTGGSTNEKLFF
TGTGCCAGCAGCTTCCCCACGGGGGGTTCAACTAATGAAAAACTGTTTTTT
>.|TRBV28|TRBJ1-5|.
CASSLIGLNQPQHF
TGTGCCAGCAGTTTAATTGGACTTAATCAGCCCCAGCATTTT
>.|TRBV28|TRBJ2-7|.
CASSLQGPVQSSYEQYF
TGTGCCAGCAGTTTACAGGGGCCAGTTCAGAGCTCCTACGAGCAGTACTTC
>.|TRBV6-5|TRBJ1-2|TRBD1
CASSWTGREGYTF
TGTGCCAGCTCTTGGACAGGGAGGGAGGGCTACACCTTC
>.|TRBV18|TRBJ2-5|.
CASSPVILRETQYF
TGTGCCAGCTCACCGGTCATCCTACGGGAGACCCAGTACTTC
>.|TRBV5-1|TRBJ1-4|TRBD1
CASSLGIGTGTEKLFF
TGCGCCAGCAGCTTGGGTATTGGGACAGGGACTGAAAAACTGTTTTTT
>.|TRBV5-1|TRBJ1-4|TRBD1
CASSLTGAGEKLFF
TGCGCCAGCAGCCTCACAGGGGCGGGGGAAAAACTGTTTTTT
>.|TRBV6-4|TRBJ2-3|.
CASSQGQGFGDTQYF
TGTGCCAGCAGTCAGGGCCAGGGATTCGGGGATACGCAGTATTTT
>.|TRBV30|TRBJ2-2|TRBD1
CAWIYRGQRTGELFF
TGTGCCTGGATATATAGGGGACAGCGGACCGGGGAGCTGTTTTTT
>.|TRBV7-6|TRBJ2-3|TRBD2
CASSTRLAGGSSTDTQYF
TGTGCCAGCAGCACACGACTAGCGGGGGGATCTAGCACAGATACGCAGTATTTT
>.|TRBV5-1|TRBJ2-2|.
CASSLDSLGELFF
TGCGCCAGCAGCTTGGATTCCCTCGGGGAGCTGTTTTTT
>.|TRBV4-1|TRBJ2-3|TRBD1
CASSQDASGTAITDTQYF
TGCGCCAGCAGCCAAGACGCCTCCGGGACAGCGATAACAGATACGCAGTATTTT
>.|TRBV19|TRBJ1-1|.
CASTLLANTEAFF
TGTGCCAGTACTCTGTTAGCGAACACTGAAGCTTTCTTT
>.|TRBV7-8|TRBJ1-6|TRBD1
CASSWAGQTNSPLHF
TGTGCCAGCAGCTGGGCGGGACAGACCAATTCACCCCTCCACTTT
>.|TRBV11-3|TRBJ1-3|.
CASSPRANTIYF
TGTGCCAGCAGCCCCCGCGCAAACACCATATATTTT
>.|TRBV11-3|TRBJ1-6|.
CASSPIGIDNSPLHF
TGTGCCAGCAGCCCGATTGGCATCGATAATTCACCCCTCCACTTT
>.|TRBV5-1|TRBJ1-5|TRBD1
CASSAGTGDQPQHF
TGCGCCAGCAGCGCCGGGACAGGGGATCAGCCCCAGCATTTT
>.|TRBV28|TRBJ1-2|.
CASSNGVTQKFNYGYTF
TGTGCCAGCAGTAACGGGGTGACACAAAAATTTAACTATGGCTACACCTTC
>.|TRBV14|TRBJ1-2|TRBD1
CASYGTGDDQGYGYTF
TGTGCCAGCTACGGGACAGGGGACGATCAGGGGTATGGCTACACCTTC
>.|TRBV7-2|TRBJ2-7|.
CASSSRAGMYEQYF
TGTGCCAGCAGCTCGCGAGCAGGGATGTACGAGCAGTACTTC
>.|TRBV5-1|TRBJ1-1|.
CASSLEAGARNTEAFF
TGCGCCAGCAGCTTGGAAGCGGGGGCAAGGAACACTGAAGCTTTCTTT
>.|TRBV5-1|TRBJ2-1|TRBD1
CASSFSGGEVNEQFF
TGCGCCAGCAGCTTCTCAGGGGGAGAGGTGAATGAGCAGTTCTTC
>.|TRBV10-2|TRBJ1-1|.
CASSETGNTEAFF
TGCGCCAGCAGTGAGACAGGGAACACTGAAGCTTTCTTT
>.|TRBV6-5|TRBJ2-7|.
CASSFSDEQYF
TGTGCCAGCAGTTTTTCGGACGAGCAGTACTTC